Listed here are 7 T cell receptor beta chains from one sample, sequenced in a study of cytotoxic CD8 clonotypes in ibrutinib-treated CLL. Sequencing was performed with immunoSEQ multiplex PCR; in TCRdb, only in-frame clones are kept and a portion is missing. Of over 9,000 clones detected, 81% appear once; the ten largest clones hold about 23%. Sequenced here: PBMCs, sampled at disease progression, from a patient treated with ibrutinib. All receptors come from a human donor with chronic lymphocytic leukemia.

The V and J genes are TRBV28 and TRBJ1-1; a possible D gene is TRBD1 (6 bases). This CDR3 is 14 amino acids long. CDR1 MDHEN and CDR2 SYDVKM come from the germline V gene. Trimming pared 6 bases from V and 8 bases from J, leaving 19 bases between. CDR3 loop: CASRQGALGWEAFF. In nucleotides, the CDR3 is TGTGCCAGCAGACAGGGTGCGTTGGGATGGGAAGCTTTCTTT.

V is TRBV18 and J is TRBJ2-1; no reliable D call. V was trimmed by 2 bases and J by 1 base, leaving 15 bases between them. This CDR3 comprises 17 residues. CDR1 is KGHSH and CDR2 is LQKENI in the germline V gene. The CDR3 reads CASSPTSSSDSYNEQFF. CDR3 DNA: TGTGCCAGCTCACCAACCAGTTCTTCGGATTCCTACAATGAGCAGTTCTTC.

Of note for this clone: Its ends do not fully match the called genes, so a read error is possible. Written as DNA, the CDR3 is TGTGCCAGCAGGGAAGGGACAGGGCTATACGAGCAGTACTTC. This translates into CASREGTGLYEQYF. The rearrangement uses TRBV6-1 and TRBJ2-7; 9 bases are shared with TRBD1. Looked up from germline, CDR1 is MNHNS and CDR2 is SASEGT. The CDR3 has 14 residues.

In the case of this clone: Other DNA variants within this sample encode the same CDR3. The chain couples TRBV2 to TRBJ1-4; possibly TRBD1 for D (6 bases). V was clipped by 4 bases and J by 8 bases, with 11 bases between them. Germline V gives CDR1 SNHLY, CDR2 FYNNEI. This CDR3 has 13 residues. The CDR3 protein is CASSVDSLEKLFF. CDR3 sequence (DNA): TGTGCCAGCAGTGTGGACAGCCTAGAAAAACTGTTTTTT.

The J gene is TRBJ2-4, the V gene TRBV19; D may be TRBD2 (5 bases). The ends were cut back, 1 base at V and 7 bases at J, with 17 bases in the middle. The CDR3 contains 16 residues. CDR1 and CDR2 (germline): LNHDA, SQIVND (reference sequence). CDR3 in amino acids: CASSIVRGAGNNIQYF. The CDR3, as DNA: TGTGCCAGTAGTATAGTTCGGGGAGCTGGGAACAACATTCAGTACTTC.

This clone was detected once. The chain links TRBV7-9 to TRBJ1-2, with 9 bases that match TRBD1. CDR3 size: 15 residues. V lost 7 bases and J lost 4; bases outside the gene matches: 10. The germline CDR1 and CDR2 sequences are SEHNR and FQNEAQ (reference sequence). CDR3 region: CASTRTGGGGYGYTF. DNA for the CDR3: TGTGCCAGCACCCGCACAGGGGGCGGAGGCTATGGCTACACCTTC. The entire variable domain, with the rest obtained from reference TRBV7-9 and TRBJ1-2, is as follows: DTGVSQNPRHKITKRGQNVTFRCDPISEHNRLYWYRQTLGQGPEFLTYFQNEAQLEKSRLLSDRFSAERPKGSFSTLEIQRTEQGDSAMYLCASTRTGGGGYGYTFGSGTRLTVV.

J is TRBJ2-3 and V is TRBV6-1; D uncertain. CDR1 MNHNS and CDR2 SASEGT come from the germline V gene. Trimming took 5 bases from V and 6 from J, leaving 9 bases between them. CDR3 length equals 12 residues. CDR3 sequence (DNA): TGTGCCAGCAGTTTAGCCTCGGATACGCAGTATTTT. Amino acid sequence: CASSLASDTQYF.